What follows are 7 T cell receptor beta chains derived from one specimen sequenced in a study of cytomegalovirus exposure and HLA in healthy donors. The PCR made use of 60 Vbeta and 13 Jbeta primers. Here immunoSEQ multiplex PCR was the method, and the copy in TCRdb shows in-frame clones only, minus some. The data contain roughly 100,000 clones, 73% of them singletons. Sequencing was carried out using PBMCs. These receptors were collected from a man between 35 and 55 years old in good health and CMV-seronegative.

The J gene is TRBJ1-2, the V gene TRBV27; D remains unclear. CDR3 length: 13 residues. Looked up from germline, CDR1 is MNHEY and CDR2 is SMNVEV (reference sequence). Trimming stripped 5 bases from V and 8 bases from J, with 15 bases between. The CDR3 reads CASSRIRICGYTF. In DNA, the CDR3 is TGTGCCAGCAGTCGAATCAGGATTTGCGGCTACACCTTC.

V and J are TRBV5-6 and TRBJ2-7, with TRBD2 matching over 10 bases. This CDR3 contains 19 residues. The germline CDR1 and CDR2 sequences are SGHDT and YYEEEE. J lost 0 bases, V lost 4 bases, and 16 bases had no gene match. The chain's CDR3 is CASSGSRASGGTSSYEQYF. As DNA, the CDR3 is TGTGCCAGCAGCGGCAGTCGGGCTAGCGGGGGAACCAGCTCCTACGAGCAGTACTTC.

V gene TRBV7-6 combines with J gene TRBJ1-1; 8 positions match TRBD1. J was trimmed by 5 bases and V by 5 bases; bases with no gene match: 7. The CDR3 length is 14 residues. Germline V gene data show CDR1 as SGHVS and CDR2 as FNYEAQ. DNA for the CDR3: TGTGCCAGCAGCATCTACAGGGGGAGAACTGAAGCTTTCTTT. This translates into CASSIYRGRTEAFF.

The V and J genes are TRBV7-2 and TRBJ1-5; D uncertain. In germline, CDR1 is SGHTA, CDR2 FQGNSA. With 6 bases removed from V and 0 bases from J, the gap between germline ends came to 12 bases. The CDR3 spans 15 residues. The CDR3 DNA sequence: TGTGCCAGCAGTCGACTAGCGGTTAGCAATCAGCCCCAGCATTTT. Residues: CASSRLAVSNQPQHF.

The table lists this clone with a count of one. The chain employs TRBV10-1 and TRBJ1-3; no reliable D call. Germline-derived CDR1 and CDR2 are WNHNN and SYGVQD (reference sequence). Trimming stripped 0 bases from V and 4 bases from J, with 7 bases between. The CDR3 has 14 amino acids. CDR3 in amino acids: CASSESPVGNTIYF. CDR3 nucleotide sequence: TGCGCCAGCAGTGAGTCCCCCGTCGGAAACACCATATATTTT.

The DNA for the CDR3 is TGTGCCAGCAGTTACTCGACGGCGTCGGGGGGTACGCAGTATTTT. It is translated as CASSYSTASGGTQYF. This chain joins TRBV6-5 and TRBJ2-3, with TRBD2 matching over 7 bases. V lost 0 bases to trimming and J lost 8 bases; unmatched junction nucleotides: 8. Germline V gene sequence: CDR1 MNHEY, CDR2 SVGAGI. This CDR3 is built from 15 residues.

This chain uses TRBV5-6 with TRBJ2-3; TRBD1 might be the D (5 bases). Germline V gene data show CDR1 as SGHDT and CDR2 as YYEEEE. The CDR3 has 16 residues. Deletions cut 1 base from V and 4 bases from J, with 16 bases between. The DNA for the CDR3 is TGTGCCAGCAGCTTGAAAACAGCTCTGGGGCCAGATACGCAGTATTTT. Translated, it gives CASSLKTALGPDTQYF.